This T cell receptor (beta chain) derives from a study of post-analysis software for immune sequencing data. Prepared TCR beta cDNA libraries contained unique molecular identifiers. A population of about 0.95 to 10 million T cells gave rise to around 530,000 cDNA molecules. One entry per CDR3 protein, called by TCRdb with MiXCR from the PCR reads. The repertoire includes hundreds of thousands of distinct CDR3 sequences, 25% to 30% of them detected once, and approximately 0.55% sits in the top ten. Study-wide points: The F measure placed samples prepared in the same batch into strongly shared clusters. Roughly 5 TRBV segments occurring more often in patients than controls included TRBV5-6, TRBV5-1 and TRBV20-1.

This CDR3 has 15 residues. Trimming stripped 5 bases from V and 0 bases from J, with 11 bases between. Points on this clonotype: Its antigen remains unidentified.

This TCR derives from a girl aged 5-17 years with multiple sclerosis. The sequenced material came from blood. The V gene is TRBV12-3 or TRBV12-4, the J gene TRBJ1-3; D uncertain. CDR3 region: CASSRTLSSGNTIYF. CDR3 nucleotides: TGTGCCAGCAGTAGGACCCTGAGCTCTGGAAACACCATATATTTT.